The T cell receptor (beta chain) described here comes from a study of Ad26.COV2.S vaccination and SARS-CoV-2 variants. Study findings and constraints: Total responses of T cells may have been underestimated by the analyses of TCR breadth and depth. Recipients of either vaccine or placebo displayed similar breadth of non-spike TCRs. Spike-specific CD8+ and CD4+ T cell responses reportedly showed substantial breadth after vaccination.

Concerning this clone: Its target is unknown.

Repertoires were generated with immunoSEQ multiplex PCR, while TCRdb's copy carries only in-frame clones and drops some. Of under 150,000 clones listed, 86% are singletons. The germline V gene encodes CDR1 MDHEN and CDR2 SYDVKM. With 5 bases clipped from V and 4 bases from J, the junction kept 3 bases outside the gene matches. The CDR3 extends over 14 amino acids. This receptor was taken from a human donor who had recovered from COVID-19. The chain has TRBV28 and TRBJ1-5; TRBD1 aligns across 9 bases. Sequenced material: peripheral blood, taken after recovery from COVID-19. The CDR3 loop is CASSPGQGNQPQHF. The CDR3 region has the DNA TGTGCCAGCAGTCCGGGACAGGGAAATCAGCCCCAGCATTTT.